These 23 T cell receptor beta chains originate from one sample sequenced in a study of T cell responses to AZD1222 COVID-19 vaccine. Assay used: immunoSEQ multiplex PCR; TCRdb lists only in-frame clones, some missing. The sample records some 110,000 clones, around 89% being singletons. Source: peripheral blood, taken 28 days after the second AZD1222 dose. These receptors were collected from an adult who received the AZD1222 COVID-19 vaccine.

The chain uses TRBV4-1 and TRBJ1-6; D gene unclear. The V gene lost 3 bases and the J gene lost 9 bases, with 12 bases spanning the gap. The CDR3 runs 14 residues. Germline V gene lookup returns CDR1 MGHRA and CDR2 YSYEKL. CDR3 in amino acids: CASSQAWLASPLHF. The DNA of the CDR3 is TGCGCCAGCAGCCAGGCTTGGTTGGCTTCACCCCTCCACTTT.

The rearrangement uses TRBV10-3 and TRBJ1-5, with 7 bases lining up with TRBD1. Germline V gene data show CDR1 as ENHRY and CDR2 as SYGVKD. The junction had 13 bases not matched to a gene; V was cut back by 11 bases and J by 9 bases. There are 13 residues in the CDR3. CDR3 sequence (DNA): TGTGCCGCCCGAGAGGCTCCAGGGGGGCCCCAGCATTTT. Protein: CAAREAPGGPQHF.

The chain uses TRBV12-3 or TRBV12-4 and TRBJ1-3, with a possible D match to TRBD1 (5 bases). The CDR3 spans 13 residues. Trimming shortened V by 4 bases and J by 9 bases, and 13 bases separated the two germline ends. CDR3 sequence reads: CASSWDGGVTIYF. The CDR3 DNA is TGTGCCAGCAGTTGGGACGGAGGAGTCACCATATATTTT.

The chain combines TRBV28 with TRBJ2-7; 11 nucleotides match TRBD2. With V trimmed by 10 bases and J by 4 bases, 3 bases remained unmatched. From germline, CDR1 is MDHEN and CDR2 SYDVKM. The CDR3 totals 12 residues. The CDR3 DNA sequence: TGTGCCATCCGACTAGCGGGATACGAGCAGTACTTC. Its translation: CAIRLAGYEQYF. Based on the CDR3 plus reference TRBV28 and TRBJ2-7, the full variable domain is DVKVTQSSRYLVKRTGEKVFLECVQDMDHENMFWYRQDPGLGLRLIYFSYDVKMKEKGDIPEGYSVSREKKERFSLILESASTNQTSMYLCAIRLAGYEQYFGPGTRLTVT.

The chain uses TRBV5-1 and TRBJ2-2; D not certain. V dropped 0 bases and J dropped 5 bases, with 11 bases sitting between them. CDR1 is SGHRS and CDR2 is YFSETQ in the germline V gene. This CDR3 comprises 15 residues. CDR3 amino acids: CASSLGVTETGELFF. CDR3 sequence (DNA): TGCGCCAGCAGCTTGGGGGTGACGGAAACCGGGGAGCTGTTTTTT. Supplemented by reference TRBV5-1 and TRBJ2-2, the full variable domain reads KAGVTQTPRYLIKTRGQQVTLSCSPISGHRSVSWYQQTPGQGLQFLFEYFSETQRNKGNFPGRFSGRQFSNSRSEMNVSTLELGDSALYLCASSLGVTETGELFFGEGSRLTVL.

The chain has TRBV15 and TRBJ2-1; D is perhaps TRBD1 (6 bases). Germline CDR1 reads LNHNV; CDR2 reads YYDKDF (reference sequence). Trimming took off 7 bases at V and 7 bases at J, with 20 bases between the two ends. CDR3 length: 15 residues. The CDR3: CATTLDKTGLNEQFF. CDR3 nucleotides: TGTGCCACCACCCTAGACAAAACAGGGCTGAATGAGCAGTTCTTC.

The chain couples TRBV30 to TRBJ2-2; TRBD2 agrees at 10 bases. CDR3 length equals 14 residues. Germline assignment: CDR1 GTSNPN and CDR2 SVGIG (reference sequence). V was clipped by 4 bases and J by 4 bases; unmatched bases: 3. Written as DNA, the CDR3 is TGTGCCTGGACCGGACTAGCGGTCACCGGGGAGCTGTTTTTT. This sequence encodes CAWTGLAVTGELFF.

The V gene is TRBV14, the J gene TRBJ2-7, with D unclear. Germline CDR1 is SGHDN and CDR2 is FVKESK. The germline V and J ends were trimmed by 4 bases and 2 bases, with 12 bases remaining between them. CDR3 size: 14 residues. CDR3 coding DNA: TGTGCCAGCAGCCCTGAAGCCGGCCCCTACGAGCAGTACTTC. Amino acid sequence: CASSPEAGPYEQYF. Complete variable domain (other parts from reference TRBV14 and TRBJ2-7): EAGVTQFPSHSVIEKGQTVTLRCDPISGHDNLYWYRRVMGKEIKFLLHFVKESKQDESGMPNNRFLAERTGGTYSTLKVQPAELEDSGVYFCASSPEAGPYEQYFGPGTRLTVT.

This chain connects TRBV11-3 to TRBJ2-7; D unresolved. Trimming stripped 4 bases from V and 2 bases from J, with 12 bases between. In germline, CDR1 is SGHNT, CDR2 YENEEA. The CDR3 spans 14 residues. The chain's CDR3 is CASSSRRTTYEQYF. The DNA of the CDR3 is TGTGCCAGCAGCTCAAGACGGACCACCTACGAGCAGTACTTC.

The chain carries TRBV28 and TRBJ2-2; TRBD2 might be the D (6 bases). V lost 1 base, J lost 4 bases, and 10 bases lay in between. Germline assignment: CDR1 MDHEN and CDR2 SYDVKM. The CDR3 has 15 amino acids. Written as DNA, the CDR3 is TGTGCCAGCAGTTTATCGGCGGGACCCACCGGGGAGCTGTTTTTT. Amino acid sequence: CASSLSAGPTGELFF.

The chain joins TRBV11-3 to TRBJ2-7; D is unclear. CDR1 and CDR2 (germline): SGHNT, YENEEA. V dropped 4 bases and J dropped 3 bases, with 7 bases sitting between them. This CDR3 region has 12 residues. The CDR3 reads CASSSISYEQYF. Written as DNA, the CDR3 is TGTGCCAGCAGCTCCATAAGCTACGAGCAGTACTTC.

The chain is built from TRBV2 and TRBJ1-5, with D possibly matching TRBD1 (5 bases). The CDR3 is made up of 13 amino acids. Germline V gene data show CDR1 as SNHLY and CDR2 as FYNNEI. The ends were cut back, 4 bases at V and 3 bases at J, with 7 bases in the middle. The CDR3 DNA is TGTGCCAGCAGTGGCAGGGCCAATCAGCCCCAGCATTTT. As protein: CASSGRANQPQHF.

The chain recombines TRBV28 with TRBJ2-7, with a possible D match to TRBD1 (6 bases). This CDR3 spans 15 amino acids. The V end was cut by 7 bases, the J end by 0 bases, with 16 bases between. The germline gives CDR1 MDHEN, CDR2 SYDVKM. The CDR3 here is CASNIGLRGSYEQYF. CDR3 nucleotide sequence: TGTGCCAGCAATATCGGTCTCAGGGGCTCCTACGAGCAGTACTTC.

This chain joins TRBV5-1 and TRBJ1-1, with TRBD1 as a possible D gene (6 bases). The CDR3 is made up of 15 amino acids. Germline CDR1 is SGHRS and CDR2 is YFSETQ. V was clipped by 0 bases and J by 6 bases, with 15 bases between them. The CDR3: CASSLEFSGGPEAFF. The CDR3, as DNA: TGCGCCAGCAGCTTGGAGTTCAGTGGGGGGCCTGAAGCTTTCTTT.

This clone was counted once. The chain carries TRBV5-1 and TRBJ2-5, with 7 bases identical to TRBD1. CDR1 and CDR2 from the germline V gene are SGHRS and YFSETQ. V shed 0 bases, J shed 3 bases, and the junction held 5 bases outside the gene matches. The CDR3 has 15 amino acids. CDR3 amino acids: CASSLALQGKETQYF. Here the CDR3 DNA reads TGCGCCAGCAGCTTGGCCTTACAGGGGAAAGAGACCCAGTACTTC.

The chain joins TRBV29-1 to TRBJ2-7; 8 nucleotides line up with TRBD2. Germline loops: CDR1 SQVTM, CDR2 ANQGSEA. Trimming at V came to 7 bases and at J to 3 bases, leaving 8 bases not matched to a gene. CDR3 length: 13 amino acids. The CDR3 protein is CSAVGLAGYEQYF. CDR3 coding DNA: TGCAGCGCCGTGGGGCTAGCGGGCTACGAGCAGTACTTC.

The chain couples TRBV9 to TRBJ1-5, with D perhaps TRBD1 (5 bases). Looked up from germline, CDR1 is SGDLS and CDR2 is YYNGEE. The CDR3 totals 14 residues. Deletions cut 2 bases from V and 0 bases from J, with 6 bases between. Here the CDR3 reads CASSVGVSNQPQHF. DNA of the CDR3: TGTGCCAGCAGCGTGGGGGTTAGCAATCAGCCCCAGCATTTT.

V usage is TRBV3-1 (or the pseudogene TRBV3-2) and J usage is TRBJ1-4, with D maybe TRBD1 (5 bases). The V gene's germline CDR1 is LGHDT and CDR2 YNNKEL (reference sequence). This CDR3 region has 18 residues. V was pared by 6 bases and J by 8 bases, with 28 bases between. The CDR3 coding sequence is TGTGCCAGCAGTCGAATGTCCCGTGCCAGGGCCTCTGGGGAAAAACTGTTTTTT. Its translation is CASSRMSRARASGEKLFF.

This rearrangement joins TRBV12-3 or TRBV12-4 to TRBJ1-3; D unresolved. Trimming removed 3 bases from V and 0 bases from J, with 3 bases in between. This CDR3 region has 13 residues. The CDR3 nucleotides are TGTGCCAGCAGTTTTCACTCTGGAAACACCATATATTTT. It is translated as CASSFHSGNTIYF.

In DNA, the CDR3 is TGCGCCAGCAGCCCAAGGCTAGAGCGGGAGGGAGAGCAGTACTTC. This translates into CASSPRLEREGEQYF. V usage is TRBV4-3 and J usage is TRBJ2-7; 10 bases line up with TRBD2. Germline V gene lookup returns CDR1 LGHNA and CDR2 YSLEER. The V and J ends lost 4 bases and 7 bases, in that order; junction bases with no gene match: 10. There are 15 residues in the CDR3.

The rearrangement joins TRBV6-5 to TRBJ2-2; D call uncertain. Trimming left V 3 bases short and J 7 bases short, with 3 bases between. CDR1 MNHEY and CDR2 SVGAGI come from the germline V gene. This CDR3 spans 11 amino acids. As DNA, the CDR3 is TGTGCCAGCAGTTATTACGGGGAGCTGTTTTTT. Translating it yields CASSYYGELFF.

In this sample, this clone turned up once. The chain couples TRBV4-1 to TRBJ2-1; TRBD2 matches 10 bases. There are 15 residues in the CDR3. J gave up 7 bases and V 5 bases, and 8 bases lay outside the gene matches. CDR1 and CDR2 from the germline V gene are MGHRA and YSYEKL. The CDR3 region has the DNA TGCGCCAGCAGCACCCAGCGGGAGGGTGAGAATGAGCAGTTCTTC. As protein: CASSTQREGENEQFF.

This clone was counted once. The chain recombines TRBV19 with TRBJ2-5; the D gene is possibly TRBD2 (6 bases). The germline CDR1 and CDR2 sequences are LNHDA and SQIVND (reference sequence). The CDR3 is 15 residues long. V was cut by 4 bases and J by 4 bases, with 16 bases left in between. The CDR3 DNA reads TGTGCCAGTAGTAGTCGACTAGTATCAGCAGAGACCCAGTACTTC. Its translation: CASSSRLVSAETQYF.